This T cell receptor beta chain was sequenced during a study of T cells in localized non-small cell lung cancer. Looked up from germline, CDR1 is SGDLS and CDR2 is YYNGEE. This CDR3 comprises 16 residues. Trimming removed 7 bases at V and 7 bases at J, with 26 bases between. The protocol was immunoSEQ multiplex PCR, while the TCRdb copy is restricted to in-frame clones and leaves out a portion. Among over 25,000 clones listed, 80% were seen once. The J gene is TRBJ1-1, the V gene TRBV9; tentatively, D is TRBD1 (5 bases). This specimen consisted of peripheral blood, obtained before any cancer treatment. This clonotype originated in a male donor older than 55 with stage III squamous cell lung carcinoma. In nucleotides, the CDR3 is TGTGCCAGCGACAAGGGGCGAGGATCAGGGTTTGATGAAGCTTTCTTT. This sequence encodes CASDKGRGSGFDEAFF.